Presented here are 3 T cell receptor beta chains from one specimen sequenced in a study of OX40 agonist ivuxolimab in advanced cancers. Library construction relied on the immunoSEQ multiplex PCR assay. TCRdb retrieved this table from immuneACCESS and kept in-frame rearrangements only. Not all clones are present; in checked studies, unresolved V genes account for under half, and no reason is known for the remainder. The sample yields about 60,000 clones; around 86% were counted once. 0.95% to 1.4% of the sample comes from the top ten. The starting material was CD4+ or CD8+ T cells sorted from blood, obtained in a trial of the OX40 agonist ivuxolimab. The receptor source for this set is an adult with an advanced solid tumor such as melanoma, head and neck, liver or kidney cancer.

V usage is TRBV11-1 and J usage is TRBJ2-1, with 7 bases matching TRBD2. The CDR3 covers 15 residues. Germline V gene sequence: CDR1 SGHAT, CDR2 FQDESV (reference sequence). V shed 2 bases, J shed 5 bases, and the junction held 6 bases outside the gene matches. In DNA form, the CDR3 reads TGTGCCAGCAGCTTACGCGGGAGAAGAGACAATGAGCAGTTCTTC. Translation: CASSLRGRRDNEQFF.

This chain's CDR3 is CASSSLAGGSTQYF. CDR3 nucleotide sequence: TGTGCCAGCAGCTCTTTAGCGGGAGGAAGTACGCAGTATTTT. This chain joins TRBV5-4 and TRBJ2-3; TRBD2 matches at 10 bases. Germline loops: CDR1 SGHNT, CDR2 YYREEE (reference sequence). With 3 bases clipped from V and 8 bases from J, the junction kept 6 bases outside the gene matches. CDR3 length equals 14 residues. The full variable domain, rest sourced from reference TRBV5-4 and TRBJ2-3, is ETGVTQSPTHLIKTRGQQVTLRCSSQSGHNTVSWYQQALGQGPQFIFQYYREEENGRGNFPPRFSGLQFPNYSSELNVNALELDDSALYLCASSSLAGGSTQYFGPGTRLTVL.

The rearrangement links TRBV4-3 to TRBJ2-7; 8 bases match TRBD2. Germline CDR1 and CDR2: LGHNA and YSLEER. The V and J ends lost 2 bases and 4 bases, in that order; junction bases with no gene match: 16. CDR3 length: 18 residues. As DNA, the CDR3 is TGCGCCAGCAGCCAATTACGAGCGGGAGCGAGCCTTCCATACGAGCAGTACTTC. Translation: CASSQLRAGASLPYEQYF.